The sequence of this T cell receptor (beta chain) was determined in a study of T cells in Graves' hyperthyroidism and ophthalmopathy. Whole-study context: Peripheral blood sampling occurred at initial diagnosis, before any treatment.

Newly diagnosed patients aged 18 to 65 had hyperthyroidism of under 2 months' duration. Study conclusions and caveats: Separation of ophthalmopathy from stable hyperthyroidism was achieved by a 13 V-J model.

The source material, RNA transcripts, was used to amplify TCR beta CDR3 regions. The primer set for the first-round RT-PCR of the TCR CDR3 was HTBI. TCRdb re-analysed the multiplex PCR reads in MiXCR, keeping a single row per CDR3 protein. The data show under 650,000 distinct CDR3 sequences, around 15% seen once. This clonotype was seen at least ten times. Its matching antigen is unknown. The V gene's germline CDR1 is SNHLY and CDR2 FYNNEI. Deletions cut 2 bases from V and 0 bases from J, with 5 bases between. The CDR3 extends over 14 amino acids. The sequencing sample was made of blood. This sequence originates from a woman in her 30s with Graves' hyperthyroidism. The chain is built from TRBV2 and TRBJ2-4; the D is unclear. CDR3 amino acids: CASSERIAKNIQYF. CDR3 sequence (DNA): TGTGCCAGCAGTGAAAGGATAGCCAAAAACATTCAGTACTTC.